These 8 T cell receptor beta chains were sequenced from one sample in a study of T cell responses to AZD1222 COVID-19 vaccine. Only in-frame clones appear in the TCRdb table, and some are missing; sequencing was by immunoSEQ multiplex PCR. The sample has over 60,000 clones; under 90% are singletons. Here the sequenced sample was peripheral blood, taken 28 days after the second AZD1222 dose. These receptors originate from an adult who received the AZD1222 COVID-19 vaccine.

The chain has TRBV6-5 and TRBJ2-3, with D perhaps matching TRBD2 (5 bases). V dropped 8 bases and J dropped 1 base, with 13 bases sitting between them. Per germline, CDR1 MNHEY and CDR2 SVGAGI. The CDR3 runs 14 residues. CDR3 sequence reads: CASVPTGGTDTQYF. CDR3 in DNA: TGTGCCAGCGTACCAACCGGGGGCACAGATACGCAGTATTTT.

This chain links TRBV4-1 with TRBJ2-3, with 13 bases identical to TRBD2. The germline V gene encodes CDR1 MGHRA and CDR2 YSYEKL. The CDR3 extends over 17 amino acids. V lost 0 bases to trimming and J lost 6 bases; unmatched junction nucleotides: 6. The CDR3 DNA reads TGCGCCAGCAGCCAAGATCTGACTAGCGGGGGGAGGGATACGCAGTATTTT. Protein product: CASSQDLTSGGRDTQYF.

The V call is TRBV3-1 (or the pseudogene TRBV3-2), the J call TRBJ1-1; D gene unclear. Trimming removed 0 bases from V and 8 bases from J, with 10 bases in between. This CDR3 contains 13 residues. From germline, CDR1 is LGHDT and CDR2 YNNKEL (reference sequence). The CDR3 sequence: CASSQEISTEAFF. CDR3 coding DNA: TGTGCCAGCAGCCAAGAGATTTCGACAGAAGCTTTCTTT.

The chain uses TRBV11-3 and TRBJ2-1; 7 bases agree with TRBD1. CDR1 SGHNT and CDR2 YENEEA come from the germline V gene. This CDR3 has 15 amino acids. The ends lost 5 bases at V and 4 bases at J; junction bases unmatched: 8. This chain's CDR3 is CASSPRQGGYNEQFF. CDR3 sequence (DNA): TGTGCCAGCAGCCCCCGACAGGGTGGTTACAATGAGCAGTTCTTC.

The gene calls are TRBV29-1 and TRBJ1-3; possibly TRBD1 for D (5 bases). V was pared by 4 bases and J by 1 base, with 8 bases between. CDR3 length: 13 amino acids. Germline lookup yields CDR1 SQVTM and CDR2 ANQGSEA. DNA of the CDR3: TGCAGCGTTGGAGGGGATTCTGGAAACACCATATATTTT. It codes for CSVGGDSGNTIYF.

V usage is TRBV7-2 and J usage is TRBJ2-1; D unclear. Germline CDR1 reads SGHTA; CDR2 reads FQGNSA. Deletions cut 1 base from V and 7 bases from J, with 5 bases between. The CDR3 loop spans 12 amino acids. CDR3 nucleotides: TGTGCCAGCAGCTTAGGGTGGAATGAGCAGTTCTTC. Translation gives CASSLGWNEQFF.

The rearrangement links TRBV29-1 to TRBJ2-2; 7 nucleotides match TRBD1. Germline trimming cut 6 bases from V and 6 bases from J; bases unmatched to any gene: 4. Germline CDR1 and CDR2: SQVTM and ANQGSEA. CDR3 length: 12 amino acids. CDR3 in DNA: TGCAGCGTATCAGGGGGACCCGGGGAGCTGTTTTTT. Its translation: CSVSGGPGELFF.

This sequence joins TRBV5-6 and TRBJ2-7; D not resolved. The germline CDR1 and CDR2 sequences are SGHDT and YYEEEE. The CDR3 is 13 amino acids. V dropped 2 bases and J dropped 6 bases, with 12 bases sitting between them. This CDR3 reads CASSFTMEGEQYF. CDR3 DNA sequence: TGTGCCAGCAGCTTCACAATGGAAGGCGAGCAGTACTTC.